This TCR beta chain was retrieved from a study of T-cell reconstitution after alpha-beta-depleted transplantation in children. As it was prepared, the TCRbeta library received unique molecular identifiers. TCRdb redid the calling of the PCR reads with MiXCR, one entry per CDR3 protein. Among 200,000 to 250,000 distinct CDR3 sequences, around 11% were seen once, and the ten largest hold around 3%. Details on this clonotype: A much larger clone differs by one base, so this may be a read error.

The receptor was isolated from a human donor who donated a stem cell graft to a child with acute lymphoblastic leukemia. This sample comprised PBMCs from the stem cell graft donor, obtained from the stem cell graft.

The CDR3 DNA reads as TGTGCCAGCAGTTACTATCTCAGGGGGAAGTCCTACAATGAGCAGTTCTTC. Its protein product is CASSYYLRGKSYNEQFF. The V gene is TRBV6-2 or TRBV6-3, the J gene TRBJ2-1; 7 nucleotides align to TRBD1. With 1 base clipped from V and 1 base from J, the junction kept 7 bases outside the gene matches. The CDR3 sequence is 17 residues long. Germline V CDR1 and CDR2: MNHEY, SVGEGT.